Below, one TCR beta chain is given with its context. In the same sample, other DNA sequences code for this CDR3. The CDR3 loop spans 14 amino acids. The germline V and J ends were trimmed by 2 bases and 1 base, with 7 bases remaining between them. CDR1 MNHNS and CDR2 SASEGT come from the germline V gene. This sample was taken from a study of blood T cell repertoires in COVID-19. Overall study: Both acute and convalescent COVID-19 samples were obtained from the United States, Italy and Spain. Nucleic acid was either cDNA or gDNA, and it came from T cells, B-cell-depleted T cells, or PBMCs.

Authors' methods: Cell counts per sample came from amplifying reference gene primers. The repertoire was sequenced with immunoSEQ multiplex PCR; TCRdb's copy has only in-frame clones and lacks some. D and trimming come from the DNA, and the V and J calls and clone size come from that table. The sample includes around 95,000 clones, roughly 80% seen only once; the top ten take roughly 13%. The chain has TRBV6-1 and TRBJ2-3; the D is unclear. Sample: peripheral blood. The sequence came from a man aged 45 to 65 with active or convalescent COVID-19. The CDR3, as DNA: TGTGCCAGCAGTGAAAGTCGGGGCACAGATACGCAGTATTTT. It translates to CASSESRGTDTQYF.